The 12 T cell receptor beta chains in this list originate from one sample, sequenced in a study of OX40 agonist ivuxolimab in advanced cancers. The repertoire was sequenced with immunoSEQ multiplex PCR; TCRdb's copy has only in-frame clones and lacks some. The table has some 20,000 clones, about 89% seen once. Material: CD4+ or CD8+ T cells sorted from blood, obtained in a trial of the OX40 agonist ivuxolimab. These receptors were taken from an adult with an advanced solid tumor such as melanoma, head and neck, liver or kidney cancer.

This chain joins TRBV7-8 and TRBJ1-6; the D is unclear. With 2 bases removed from V and 6 bases from J, the gap between germline ends came to 14 bases. From germline, CDR1 is SGHVS and CDR2 FQNEAQ. This CDR3 has 16 residues. The CDR3 here is CASSLIRRGLNSPLHF. Written as DNA, the CDR3 is TGTGCCAGCAGCTTAATCCGACGGGGTCTTAATTCACCCCTCCACTTT.

This clone showed up just a few times. The V and J genes are TRBV29-1 and TRBJ2-2, with TRBD2 as a possible D gene (5 bases). Germline CDR1 is SQVTM and CDR2 is ANQGSEA. Trimming left V 4 bases short and J 7 bases short, with 13 bases between. The CDR3 is made up of 13 amino acids. CDR3 DNA sequence: TGCAGCGTTGTCCCCCGGGGTGTCGGGGAGCTGTTTTTT. Amino acid sequence: CSVVPRGVGELFF.

This chain uses TRBV7-6 with TRBJ2-7; 9 positions match TRBD2. Germline CDR1 and CDR2: SGHVS and FNYEAQ. There are 16 residues in the CDR3. V was clipped by 5 bases and J by 2 bases; unmatched bases: 10. The CDR3 protein is CASSRVAGDSTYEQYF. The CDR3 DNA follows: TGTGCCAGCAGCCGGGTAGCGGGGGACTCGACCTACGAGCAGTACTTC.

This chain joins TRBV4-1 and TRBJ2-3; the D is unclear. Per the germline V gene, CDR1 is MGHRA and CDR2 is YSYEKL. With 0 bases removed from V and 2 bases from J, the gap between germline ends came to 6 bases. This CDR3 is built from 14 residues. This CDR3 is CASSQDLVTDTQYF. In nucleotides, the CDR3 is TGCGCCAGCAGCCAAGATCTGGTCACAGATACGCAGTATTTT.

This clone was detected once. V and J are TRBV7-2 and TRBJ2-7; TRBD1 or TRBD2 may be the D gene (7 bases each). This CDR3 is 15 amino acids long. Trimming removed 5 bases at V and 5 bases at J, with 19 bases between. Looked up from germline, CDR1 is SGHTA and CDR2 is FQGNSA. The CDR3 nucleotides read TGTGCCAGCAGCCCAGGGGGGGTCCCCCCCCACGAGCAGTACTTC. It yields the protein CASSPGGVPPHEQYF.

This chain joins TRBV5-4 and TRBJ2-4; D remains unclear. Per the germline V gene, CDR1 is SGHNT and CDR2 is YYREEE (reference sequence). Trimming pared 4 bases from V and 2 bases from J, leaving 19 bases between. The CDR3 sequence is 17 residues long. The CDR3 region has the DNA TGTGCCAGCAGCCGTAGGTTAGAGCTGGGAACCAAAAACATTCAGTACTTC. It translates to CASSRRLELGTKNIQYF.

The chain has TRBV30 and TRBJ2-7; D ambiguous. The CDR3 totals 12 residues. Germline loops: CDR1 GTSNPN, CDR2 SVGIG (reference sequence). V lost 0 bases and J 2 bases, leaving 5 bases between the germline ends. CDR3 DNA: TGTGCCTGGAGTGTGGTTGCCTACGAGCAGTACTTC. It specifies CAWSVVAYEQYF.

V usage is TRBV6-1 and J usage is TRBJ2-4; D possibly uses TRBD1 or TRBD2 (5 bases each). Germline lookup yields CDR1 MNHNS and CDR2 SASEGT. Trimming stripped 3 bases from V and 8 bases from J, with 11 bases between. The CDR3 sequence is 13 residues long. The CDR3 sequence: CASSDLGTDIQYF. CDR3 coding DNA: TGTGCCAGCAGTGACCTGGGGACGGACATTCAGTACTTC.

The sample holds one count of this clone. V usage is TRBV27 and J usage is TRBJ2-1, with unresolved D. The CDR3 length is 13 residues. V lost 3 bases, J lost 6 bases, and 9 bases lay in between. Looked up from germline, CDR1 is MNHEY and CDR2 is SMNVEV (reference sequence). The CDR3 protein is CASSFSQFNEQFF. The DNA of the CDR3 is TGTGCCAGCAGTTTCAGCCAGTTCAATGAGCAGTTCTTC.

The V and J genes are TRBV10-2 and TRBJ2-1; no firm D call. V was shortened by 6 bases and J by 8 bases, with 17 bases between the two germline ends. The germline V gene encodes CDR1 WSHSY and CDR2 SAAADI. The CDR3 runs to 14 residues. CDR3 loop: CASSHSVLGHEQFF. CDR3 sequence (DNA): TGCGCCAGCAGCCACAGCGTCCTAGGGCATGAGCAGTTCTTC.

The V and J genes are TRBV5-6 and TRBJ2-4; D is undetermined. This CDR3 is built from 15 residues. Trimming left V 1 base short and J 0 bases short, with 8 bases between. Germline V CDR1 and CDR2: SGHDT, YYEEEE. CDR3 sequence reads: CASSLMAAAKNIQYF. CDR3 DNA: TGTGCCAGCAGCTTGATGGCTGCAGCCAAAAACATTCAGTACTTC.

V gene TRBV6-6 combines with J gene TRBJ1-1; no clear D gene. V shed 2 bases and J shed 4 bases, with 11 bases lying between them. The CDR3 is made up of 14 amino acids. Germline V gene data show CDR1 as MNHNY and CDR2 as SVGAGI (reference sequence). CDR3 in DNA: TGTGCCAGCAGTTACACTCCTGAGGGCACTGAAGCTTTCTTT. It translates to CASSYTPEGTEAFF.